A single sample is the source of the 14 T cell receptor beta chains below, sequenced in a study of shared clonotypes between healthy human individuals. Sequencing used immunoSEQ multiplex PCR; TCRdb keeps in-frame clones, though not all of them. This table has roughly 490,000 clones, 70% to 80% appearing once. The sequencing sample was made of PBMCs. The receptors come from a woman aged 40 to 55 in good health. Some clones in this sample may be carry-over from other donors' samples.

The CDR3: CASSYGGGGGTQYF. The CDR3 coding sequence is TGTGCCAGCAGCTACGGTGGGGGAGGAGGGACCCAGTACTTC. The V gene is TRBV7-9, the J gene TRBJ2-5; tentative D call: TRBD2 (6 bases). The CDR3 is 14 amino acids. V lost 4 bases to trimming and J lost 7 bases, with 16 bases between them. Germline CDR1 reads SEHNR; CDR2 reads FQNEAQ (reference sequence).

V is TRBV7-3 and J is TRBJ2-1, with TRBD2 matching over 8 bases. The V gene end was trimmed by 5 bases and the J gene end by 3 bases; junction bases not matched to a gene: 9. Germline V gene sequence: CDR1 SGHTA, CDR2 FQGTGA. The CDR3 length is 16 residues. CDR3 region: CASSPISGSLYNEQFF. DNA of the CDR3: TGTGCCAGCAGCCCCATAAGCGGGAGTCTCTACAATGAGCAGTTCTTC.

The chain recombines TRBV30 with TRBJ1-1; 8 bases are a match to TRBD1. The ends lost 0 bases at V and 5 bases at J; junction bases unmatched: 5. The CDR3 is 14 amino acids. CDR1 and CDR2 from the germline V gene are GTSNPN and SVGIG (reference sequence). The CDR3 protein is CAWSVQGGGTEAFF. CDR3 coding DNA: TGTGCCTGGAGTGTACAGGGGGGTGGGACTGAAGCTTTCTTT.

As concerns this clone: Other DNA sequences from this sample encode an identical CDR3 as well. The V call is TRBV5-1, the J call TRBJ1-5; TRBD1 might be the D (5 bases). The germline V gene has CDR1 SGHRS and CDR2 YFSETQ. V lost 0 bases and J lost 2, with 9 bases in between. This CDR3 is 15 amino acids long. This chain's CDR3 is CASSLEGRGNQPQHF. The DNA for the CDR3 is TGCGCCAGCAGCTTGGAAGGCAGGGGCAATCAGCCCCAGCATTTT.

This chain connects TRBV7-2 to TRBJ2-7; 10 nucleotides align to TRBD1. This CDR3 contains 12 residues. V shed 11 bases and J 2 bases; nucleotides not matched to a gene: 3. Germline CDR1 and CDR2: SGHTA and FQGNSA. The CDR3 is CASGQGAYEQYF. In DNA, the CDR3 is TGTGCCTCTGGACAGGGGGCCTACGAGCAGTACTTC.

This CDR3 reads CASRTDRELINIQYF. CDR3 nucleotide sequence: TGTGCCAGCAGAACCGACAGGGAACTAATAAACATTCAGTACTTC. The genes are TRBV6-5 and TRBJ2-4; 7 bases fit TRBD1. With 6 bases clipped from V and 6 bases from J, the junction kept 11 bases outside the gene matches. Germline V gene data show CDR1 as MNHEY and CDR2 as SVGAGI. The CDR3 is 15 amino acids.

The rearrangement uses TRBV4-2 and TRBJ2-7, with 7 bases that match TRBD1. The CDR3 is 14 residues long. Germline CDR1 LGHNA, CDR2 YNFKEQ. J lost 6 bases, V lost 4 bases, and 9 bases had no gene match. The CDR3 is CASSPPDRVGEQYF. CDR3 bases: TGTGCCAGCAGCCCCCCCGACAGGGTTGGCGAGCAGTACTTC.

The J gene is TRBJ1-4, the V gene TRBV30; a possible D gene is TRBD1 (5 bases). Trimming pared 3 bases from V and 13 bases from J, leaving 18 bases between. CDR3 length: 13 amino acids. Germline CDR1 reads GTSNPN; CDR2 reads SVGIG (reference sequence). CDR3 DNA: TGTGCCTGGAGCCTTTTCGATCAGGGAGGACTGTTTTTT. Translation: CAWSLFDQGGLFF. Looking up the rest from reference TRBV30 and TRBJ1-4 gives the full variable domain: SQTIHQWPATLVQPVGSPLSLECTVEGTSNPNLYWYRQAAGRGLQLLFYSVGIGQISSEVPQNLSASRPQDRQFILSSKKLLLSDSGFYLCAWSLFDQGGLFFGSGTQLSVL.

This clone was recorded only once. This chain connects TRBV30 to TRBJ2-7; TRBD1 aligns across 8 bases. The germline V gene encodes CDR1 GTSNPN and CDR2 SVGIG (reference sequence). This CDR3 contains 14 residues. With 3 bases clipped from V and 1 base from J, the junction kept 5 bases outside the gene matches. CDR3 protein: CAWRGRDRSYEQYF. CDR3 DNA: TGTGCCTGGAGGGGCCGGGACAGGTCCTACGAGCAGTACTTC.

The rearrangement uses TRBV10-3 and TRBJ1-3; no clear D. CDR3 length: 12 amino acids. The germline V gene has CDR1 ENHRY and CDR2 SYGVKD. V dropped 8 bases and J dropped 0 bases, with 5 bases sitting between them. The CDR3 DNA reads TGTGCCATCGGGAGCTCTGGAAACACCATATATTTT. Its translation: CAIGSSGNTIYF.

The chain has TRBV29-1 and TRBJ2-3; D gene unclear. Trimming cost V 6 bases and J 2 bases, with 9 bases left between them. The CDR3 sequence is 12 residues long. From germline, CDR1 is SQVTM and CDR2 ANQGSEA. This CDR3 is CSVRQNTDTQYF. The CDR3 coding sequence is TGCAGCGTGCGGCAGAACACAGATACGCAGTATTTT.

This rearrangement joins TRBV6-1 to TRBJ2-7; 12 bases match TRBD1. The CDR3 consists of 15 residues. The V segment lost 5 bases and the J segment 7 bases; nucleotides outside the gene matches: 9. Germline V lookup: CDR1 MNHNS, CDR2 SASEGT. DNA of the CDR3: TGTGCCAGCAGTCCTGGGGGACAGGGGGCGGAAGAGCAGTACTTC. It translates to CASSPGGQGAEEQYF.

The chain's CDR3 is CATVRDRTEAFF. The CDR3 DNA reads as TGTGCCACCGTTAGGGACAGGACTGAAGCTTTCTTT. The chain carries TRBV2 and TRBJ1-1; 8 bases are a match to TRBD1. The CDR3 has 12 residues. The V gene's germline CDR1 is SNHLY and CDR2 FYNNEI. Trimming cost V 10 bases and J 5 bases; bases outside gene matches: 6.

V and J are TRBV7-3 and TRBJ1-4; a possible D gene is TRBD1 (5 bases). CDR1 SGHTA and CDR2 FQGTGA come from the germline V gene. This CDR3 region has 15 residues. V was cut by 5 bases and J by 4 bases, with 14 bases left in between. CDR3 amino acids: CASSPTGTYNEKLFF. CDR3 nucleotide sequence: TGTGCCAGCAGCCCCACCGGGACCTATAATGAAAAACTGTTTTTT.